The T cell receptor (beta chain) described here comes from a study of blood T cell repertoires in COVID-19. About the study: Collection of acute and convalescent COVID-19 samples took place in the United States, Italy and Spain. T cells, B-cell-depleted T cells, or PBMCs supplied cDNA or gDNA.

There are 15 residues in the CDR3. CDR1 and CDR2 from the germline V gene are LNHDA and SQIVND (reference sequence). Trimming took 0 bases from V and 5 from J; bases not matched to a gene: 6. Per the original methods: Scientists estimated how many nucleated cells there were by amplifying reference gene primers. Clones were read by immunoSEQ multiplex PCR, and TCRdb kept only the in-frame ones, dropping some. That table furnishes V, J and clone size, whereas the DNA furnished D and trimming. The repertoire holds about 250,000 clones, with 85% to 90% as singletons. Material: PBMCs or T cells enriched from blood (not recorded which). This chain joins TRBV19 and TRBJ2-5, with 7 bases that match TRBD1. The receptor comes from a man younger than 35 who had recovered from COVID-19. The CDR3: CASSIDRGKEETQYF. For the CDR3, the DNA is TGTGCCAGTAGTATAGACAGGGGGAAAGAGGAGACCCAGTACTTC.